Shown below are 32 T cell receptor beta chains from a single sample sequenced in a study of OX40 agonist ivuxolimab in advanced cancers. Generated by immunoSEQ multiplex PCR, the TCRdb table keeps only in-frame clones and is missing some. The sample carries 52,000 or so clones, roughly 84% recorded once. Source: CD4+ or CD8+ T cells sorted from blood, taken in a trial of the OX40 agonist ivuxolimab. All receptors come from an adult with an advanced solid tumor such as melanoma, head and neck, liver or kidney cancer.

The chain carries TRBV28 and TRBJ2-1, with D possibly matching TRBD2 (5 bases). V was clipped by 6 bases and J by 5 bases, with 17 bases between them. Germline V gene sequence: CDR1 MDHEN, CDR2 SYDVKM. The CDR3 totals 15 residues. CDR3: CASSPWTSGNNEQFF. The CDR3 DNA reads as TGTGCCAGCAGCCCTTGGACTTCCGGCAACAATGAGCAGTTCTTC.

The genes are TRBV6-5 and TRBJ2-1, with TRBD1 identical over 7 bases. The CDR3 is 15 residues long. With V trimmed by 7 bases and J by 3 bases, 9 bases remained unmatched. CDR1 is MNHEY, CDR2 SVGAGI, per germline. The CDR3 protein is CASKRRTGIYNEQFF. Written as DNA, the CDR3 is TGTGCCAGCAAAAGGAGGACAGGAATCTACAATGAGCAGTTCTTC.

With respect to this clone: One end of the junction does not line up with germline, which may come from a read error. The V and J genes are TRBV20-1 and TRBJ1-1; TRBD1 is a possible D gene (5 bases). Per germline, CDR1 DFQATT and CDR2 SNEGSKA (reference sequence). The CDR3 length is 8 residues. This chain's CDR3 is CSAQGRRF. As DNA, the CDR3 is TGCAGTGCCCAGGGACGCCGATTT.

In its sample, this clone was seen a few times. The rearrangement uses TRBV5-5 and TRBJ1-3, with D possibly TRBD1 on 6 matching bases. With 5 bases removed from V and 0 bases from J, the gap between germline ends came to 12 bases. The germline V gene encodes CDR1 SGHKS and CDR2 YYEKEE (reference sequence). The CDR3 totals 15 residues. For the CDR3, the DNA is TGTGCCAGCAGTCCGGACAGAAACTCTGGAAACACCATATATTTT. Its protein product is CASSPDRNSGNTIYF.

The chain carries TRBV1 and TRBJ2-3; the DNA was not compared with TRBD2, the D call given in the table. TRBV1 is deemed a pseudogene. This CDR3 has 15 amino acids. The CDR3 sequence: CTSSQGTSGGDTQYF. The CDR3 DNA reads as TGCACCAGCAGCCAGGGGACTAGCGGGGGGGATACGCAGTATTTT.

The rearrangement links TRBV9 to TRBJ2-5, with a tentative D call TRBD1 (5 bases). From germline, CDR1 is SGDLS and CDR2 YYNGEE. Trimming shortened V by 0 bases and J by 2 bases, and 11 bases separated the two germline ends. The CDR3 consists of 15 residues. The CDR3 DNA is TGTGCCAGCAGCGTAGCTACAGGCTATCAAGAGACCCAGTACTTC. Its translation: CASSVATGYQETQYF.

The V and J genes are TRBV5-4 and TRBJ2-7, with D perhaps matching TRBD1 or TRBD2 (5 bases each). Germline assignment: CDR1 SGHNT and CDR2 YYREEE (reference sequence). This CDR3 region has 14 residues. V lost 3 bases and J lost 1, with 11 bases in between. CDR3 residues: CASSSLRGSYEQYF. Here the CDR3 DNA reads TGTGCCAGCAGCTCCCTGAGGGGATCCTACGAGCAGTACTTC.

Remarks on this clone: Other DNA sequences in this specimen translate into the identical CDR3. The CDR3 nucleotides read TGCGCCAGCTCACCCGGGGCGAGGGAGACCCAGTACTTC. Translating gives CASSPGARETQYF. The V call is TRBV5-1, the J call TRBJ2-5; D is perhaps TRBD1 or TRBD2 (5 bases each). Germline values: CDR1 SGHRS, CDR2 YFSETQ. The CDR3 has 13 residues. The V end lost 7 bases, the J end lost 5 bases, and 15 bases lay between the germline ends.

The CDR3 nucleotides are TGTGCCAGCAGCCCCTTAGAGACAGGGGGGAACACCGGGGAGCTGTTTTTT. Its protein is CASSPLETGGNTGELFF. The rearrangement joins TRBV4-2 to TRBJ2-2, with 9 positions matching TRBD1. Trimming took 4 bases from V and 1 from J; bases not matched to a gene: 7. Per the germline V gene, CDR1 is LGHNA and CDR2 is YNFKEQ. This CDR3 spans 17 amino acids.

This clone was seen a handful of times. The V call is TRBV7-2, the J call TRBJ2-3, with 11 bases aligning to TRBD2. The ends lost 6 bases at V and 2 bases at J; junction bases unmatched: 7. This CDR3 is built from 16 residues. CDR1 is SGHTA, CDR2 FQGNSA, per germline. CDR3 amino acids: CASSRLAGGPTDTQYF. The CDR3 DNA is TGTGCCAGCAGTCGGCTAGCGGGGGGACCCACAGATACGCAGTATTTT.

This chain connects TRBV19 to TRBJ2-3; TRBD2 aligns across 15 bases. This CDR3 comprises 18 residues. The V and J ends lost 7 bases and 5 bases, in that order; junction bases with no gene match: 13. Germline-derived CDR1 and CDR2 are LNHDA and SQIVND (reference sequence). The CDR3 sequence: CASTNGLAGGRHGDTQYF. The CDR3 DNA is TGTGCCAGTACCAACGGACTAGCGGGGGGGAGGCATGGAGATACGCAGTATTTT.

The V and J genes are TRBV7-2 and TRBJ2-4; TRBD2 aligns across 7 bases. V was clipped by 2 bases and J by 7 bases; unmatched bases: 14. The CDR3 loop spans 17 amino acids. Germline loops: CDR1 SGHTA, CDR2 FQGNSA. The chain's CDR3 is CASSLQAGPFDRNIQYF. Written as DNA, the CDR3 is TGTGCCAGCAGCTTACAAGCGGGGCCCTTTGACCGGAACATTCAGTACTTC.

This clone was counted once. The chain employs TRBV13 and TRBJ2-7; perhaps D is TRBD1 or TRBD2 (5 bases each). V dropped 4 bases and J dropped 0 bases, with 16 bases sitting between them. This CDR3 has 16 residues. Germline values: CDR1 PRHDT, CDR2 FYEKMQ (reference sequence). The CDR3 sequence is CASSSSWGSLSYEQYF. The CDR3, as DNA: TGTGCCAGCAGCTCAAGCTGGGGGAGCCTCTCCTACGAGCAGTACTTC.

The chain couples TRBV30 to TRBJ1-4; D is perhaps TRBD1 (5 bases). Germline V lookup: CDR1 GTSNPN, CDR2 SVGIG (reference sequence). V gave up 1 base and J gave up 8 bases, with 11 bases separating them. This CDR3 region has 13 residues. CDR3 in amino acids: CAWSGRAGEKLFF. In DNA form, the CDR3 reads TGTGCCTGGAGTGGCAGGGCTGGCGAAAAACTGTTTTTT.

V and J are TRBV6-5 and TRBJ1-1, with TRBD1 as a possible D gene (5 bases). V was pared by 6 bases and J by 10 bases, with 15 bases between. This CDR3 is built from 12 residues. CDR1 is MNHEY, CDR2 SVGAGI, per germline. CDR3 amino acids: CASSGAGGRAFF. The CDR3 nucleotides are TGTGCCAGCAGCGGAGCCGGGGGGAGAGCTTTCTTT.

This rearrangement joins TRBV5-5 to TRBJ1-5; no definite D call. Germline values: CDR1 SGHKS, CDR2 YYEKEE (reference sequence). This CDR3 has 14 amino acids. V was trimmed by 0 bases and J by 0 bases, leaving 4 bases between them. The CDR3, as DNA: TGTGCCAGCAGCTTGGGAAATAGCAATCAGCCCCAGCATTTT. This sequence encodes CASSLGNSNQPQHF.

This sequence joins TRBV5-1 and TRBJ2-7; D is undetermined. The CDR3 is made up of 15 amino acids. Between the trimmed V and J ends, which lost 0 bases and 2 bases, there was a span of 12 bases. The germline V gene has CDR1 SGHRS and CDR2 YFSETQ. CDR3 sequence: CASSLGNDNTYEQYF. Written as DNA, the CDR3 is TGCGCCAGCAGCTTGGGAAACGATAACACCTACGAGCAGTACTTC.

V usage is TRBV9 and J usage is TRBJ1-3, with D hard to call. Germline V gene lookup returns CDR1 SGDLS and CDR2 YYNGEE. V was trimmed by 0 bases and J by 0 bases, leaving 10 bases between them. The CDR3 length is 16 residues. CDR3 coding DNA: TGTGCCAGCAGCGTAGGGAGAGCCATCTCTGGAAACACCATATATTTT. This encodes CASSVGRAISGNTIYF.

In nucleotides, the CDR3 is TGTGCCAGCAGCTTAGATCCTAGCTCAGATACGCAGTATTTT. This encodes CASSLDPSSDTQYF. This rearrangement joins TRBV7-2 to TRBJ2-3; D is possibly TRBD2 (5 bases). The CDR3 consists of 14 residues. V was clipped by 1 base and J by 4 bases, with 9 bases between them. The germline V gene has CDR1 SGHTA and CDR2 FQGNSA.

V is TRBV29-1 and J is TRBJ2-7; D might be TRBD1 or TRBD2, each matching 5 bases. The CDR3 is 14 amino acids. V gave up 6 bases and J gave up 3 bases, with 18 bases separating them. Germline values: CDR1 SQVTM, CDR2 ANQGSEA. CDR3 DNA: TGCAGCGTGGACCGGGACGGATCCCTCTACGAGCAGTACTTC. It yields the protein CSVDRDGSLYEQYF.

The V and J genes are TRBV6-5 and TRBJ2-3, with 7 bases that match TRBD2. The ends lost 0 bases at V and 7 bases at J; junction bases unmatched: 4. The germline CDR1 and CDR2 sequences are MNHEY and SVGAGI. The CDR3 has 14 residues. The CDR3 reads CASSYSGEGNTQYF. In nucleotides, the CDR3 is TGTGCCAGCAGTTACTCCGGGGAGGGGAATACGCAGTATTTT.

The chain uses TRBV7-2 and TRBJ1-2; possibly TRBD1 for D (6 bases). CDR1 is SGHTA, CDR2 FQGNSA, per germline. This CDR3 spans 14 amino acids. V gave up 1 base and J gave up 5 bases, with 11 bases separating them. The CDR3 is CASSLDVGGYGYTF. The CDR3 DNA sequence: TGTGCCAGCAGCTTAGATGTAGGGGGTTATGGCTACACCTTC.

The V call is TRBV4-1, the J call TRBJ1-1, with D possibly matching TRBD1 (5 bases). Germline V gene lookup returns CDR1 MGHRA and CDR2 YSYEKL. The CDR3 length is 14 residues. V gave up 6 bases and J gave up 5 bases, with 16 bases separating them. In DNA, the CDR3 is TGCGCCAGCAGGGCCGTGGGGGTCATGACTGAAGCTTTCTTT. This encodes CASRAVGVMTEAFF.

The chain combines TRBV19 with TRBJ2-3; possibly TRBD2 for D (5 bases). V lost 2 bases to trimming and J lost 2 bases, with 14 bases between them. Germline CDR1 and CDR2: LNHDA and SQIVND (reference sequence). This CDR3 is built from 16 residues. The CDR3 is CASSIMASRFTDTQYF. CDR3 nucleotides: TGTGCCAGTAGTATAATGGCTAGCAGATTCACAGATACGCAGTATTTT.

The chain combines TRBV10-3 with TRBJ2-5; 8 bases match TRBD2. The germline gives CDR1 ENHRY, CDR2 SYGVKD. The CDR3 sequence is 16 residues long. V dropped 2 bases and J dropped 2; count of bases not matched to a gene: 7. CDR3 DNA: TGTGCCATCAGTGAGAATCCTAGCGGGTCACAAGAGACCCAGTACTTC. Translation: CAISENPSGSQETQYF.

This rearrangement joins TRBV19 to TRBJ1-1; no clear D. This CDR3 region has 14 residues. Looked up from germline, CDR1 is LNHDA and CDR2 is SQIVND (reference sequence). V was trimmed by 3 bases and J by 0 bases, leaving 8 bases between them. The CDR3 is CASSMQLMNTEAFF. The CDR3 DNA reads TGTGCCAGTAGTATGCAGCTCATGAACACTGAAGCTTTCTTT.

This clone came up once. V gene TRBV18 combines with J gene TRBJ2-1; no clear D gene. The germline V gene encodes CDR1 KGHSH and CDR2 LQKENI. V lost 2 bases to trimming and J lost 2 bases, with 4 bases between them. The CDR3 runs 13 residues. For the CDR3, the DNA is TGTGCCAGCTCACCATTACCCTACAATGAGCAGTTCTTC. Translated: CASSPLPYNEQFF.

The chain links TRBV9 to TRBJ2-1, with TRBD2 matching 9 bases. V lost 4 bases and J lost 6; bases outside the gene matches: 5. This CDR3 is built from 14 residues. Germline V lookup: CDR1 SGDLS, CDR2 YYNGEE. CDR3 nucleotides: TGTGCCAGCAGCATAGCGGGAGTGAGCAATGAGCAGTTCTTC. Translating gives CASSIAGVSNEQFF. The full variable domain, rest sourced from reference TRBV9 and TRBJ2-1, is DSGVTQTPKHLITATGQRVTLRCSPRSGDLSVYWYQQSLDQGLQFLIQYYNGEERAKGNILERFSAQQFPDLHSELNLSSLELGDSALYFCASSIAGVSNEQFFGPGTRLTVL.

This chain connects TRBV5-5 to TRBJ1-6; D remains ambiguous. Trimming took 1 base from V and 13 from J, leaving 12 bases between them. The germline gives CDR1 SGHKS, CDR2 YYEKEE (reference sequence). The CDR3 consists of 13 residues. The DNA of the CDR3 is TGTGCCAGCAGCTTGAACATCCTAGGTCCCCTCCACTTT. Translated: CASSLNILGPLHF.

The chain uses TRBV15 and TRBJ2-2; weak D call: TRBD2 (6 bases). The CDR3 is 15 residues long. V lost 3 bases, J lost 6 bases, and 14 bases lay in between. Germline CDR1 and CDR2: LNHNV and YYDKDF (reference sequence). The CDR3 loop is CATSRPWGEPGELFF. For the CDR3, the DNA is TGTGCCACCAGCAGGCCCTGGGGGGAGCCCGGGGAGCTGTTTTTT. Drawing the rest from reference TRBV15 and TRBJ2-2, the complete variable domain is DAMVIQNPRYQVTQFGKPVTLSCSQTLNHNVMYWYQQKSSQAPKLLFHYYDKDFNNEADTPDNFQSRRPNTSFCFLDIRSPGLGDTAMYLCATSRPWGEPGELFFGEGSRLTVL.

The rearrangement links TRBV5-6 to TRBJ2-6; D may correspond to TRBD1 or TRBD2 (5 bases each). V lost 1 base and J 0 bases, leaving 14 bases between the germline ends. Looked up from germline, CDR1 is SGHDT and CDR2 is YYEEEE. The length of the CDR3 is 18 residues. CDR3 sequence: CASSLSGQTISGANVLTF. In DNA, the CDR3 is TGTGCCAGCAGCTTGAGCGGACAAACAATCTCTGGGGCCAACGTCCTGACTTTC.

The V call is TRBV14, the J call TRBJ2-1; TRBD1 aligns across 9 bases. Per germline, CDR1 SGHDN and CDR2 FVKESK. The CDR3 is 20 amino acids. The V gene end was trimmed by 1 base and the J gene end by 9 bases; junction bases not matched to a gene: 22. The CDR3 DNA follows: TGTGCCAGCAGCCAAGGTTATAGGACAGGGGTGCTGCTCATCCCGGGTGAGCAGTTCTTC. Translated: CASSQGYRTGVLLIPGEQFF.